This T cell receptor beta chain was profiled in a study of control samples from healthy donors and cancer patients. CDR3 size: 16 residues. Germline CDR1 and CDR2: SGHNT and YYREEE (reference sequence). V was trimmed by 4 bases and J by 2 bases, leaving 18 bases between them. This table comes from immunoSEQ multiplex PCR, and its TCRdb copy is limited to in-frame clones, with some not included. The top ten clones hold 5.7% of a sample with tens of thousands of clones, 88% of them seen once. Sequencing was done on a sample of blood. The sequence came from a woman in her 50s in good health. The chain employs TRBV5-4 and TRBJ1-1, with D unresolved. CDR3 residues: CASSHRPGRKNTEAFF. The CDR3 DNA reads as TGTGCCAGCAGCCATCGGCCCGGGAGAAAAAACACTGAAGCTTTCTTT.